This T cell receptor beta chain stems from a study of T-cell memory formation after mild COVID-19. Germline V gene sequence: CDR1 KGHSH, CDR2 LQKENI. V lost 3 bases to trimming and J lost 3 bases, with 6 bases between them. The CDR3 covers 12 residues. Study-wide findings and caveats: Mainly in CM and EM were contracting CD4+ clones; CD8+ were in EMRA.

Notes on this clonotype: Antigen unknown.

Amplification by 5'RACE using constant-segment primers produced TCR alpha and TCR beta cDNA libraries that carried sample barcodes and UMIs. One entry per CDR3 protein, called by TCRdb with MiXCR from the 5' RACE reads. The repertoire holds roughly 200,000 distinct CDR3 sequences, with around 16% as singletons. The sample comprised PBMCs or a T cell subset sorted from them (not recorded which). This rearrangement joins TRBV18 to TRBJ2-7; the D is unclear. This TCR was recovered from an adult woman who had mild COVID-19 (a few samples of this study predate the infection). Cell type and time point are not known. CDR3 loop: CASSPNSYEQYF. In nucleotides, the CDR3 is TGTGCCAGCTCACCTAACAGCTACGAGCAGTACTTC.